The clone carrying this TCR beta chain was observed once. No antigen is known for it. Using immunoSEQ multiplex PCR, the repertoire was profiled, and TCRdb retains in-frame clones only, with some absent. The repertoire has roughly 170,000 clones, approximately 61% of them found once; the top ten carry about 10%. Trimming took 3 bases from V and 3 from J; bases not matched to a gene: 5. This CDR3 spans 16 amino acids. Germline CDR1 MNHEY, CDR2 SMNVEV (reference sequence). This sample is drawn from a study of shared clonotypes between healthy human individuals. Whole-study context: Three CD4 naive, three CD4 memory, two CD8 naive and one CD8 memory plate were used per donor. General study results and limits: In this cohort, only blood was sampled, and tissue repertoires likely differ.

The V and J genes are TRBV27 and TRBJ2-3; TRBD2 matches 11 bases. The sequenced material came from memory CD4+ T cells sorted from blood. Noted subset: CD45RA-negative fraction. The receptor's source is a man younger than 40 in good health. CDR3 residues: CASSFRLAGRTDTQYF. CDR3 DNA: TGTGCCAGCAGTTTCCGACTAGCGGGACGTACAGATACGCAGTATTTT.